The 9 T cell receptor beta chains presented below share a single source sample, sequenced in a study of T cells in Graves' hyperthyroidism and ophthalmopathy. TCR beta CDR3 regions were amplified from RNA. Initially, a first-round RT-PCR of the TCR CDR3 employed the HTBI primer set. TCRdb independently ran MiXCR on the multiplex PCR reads; one entry per CDR3 protein. The sample records around 350,000 distinct CDR3 sequences, about 17% being singletons. The sequenced material came from blood. The origin of the receptors is a woman aged 30 to 39 with Graves' hyperthyroidism that later progressed to Graves' ophthalmopathy.

CDR3 residues: CAWSSRGDLKAFF. CDR3 coding DNA: TGTGCCTGGAGTTCCCGGGGGGACTTAAAAGCTTTCTTT. This rearrangement joins TRBV30 to TRBJ1-1; D perhaps matches TRBD1 (5 bases). V was cut by 2 bases and J by 9 bases, with 16 bases left in between. Looked up from germline, CDR1 is GTSNPN and CDR2 is SVGIG (reference sequence). There are 13 residues in the CDR3.

This chain connects TRBV6-1 to TRBJ2-7; D uncertain. The CDR3 contains 14 residues. Trimming took 4 bases from V and 6 from J, leaving 16 bases between them. Germline lookup yields CDR1 MNHNS and CDR2 SASEGT. The CDR3: CASSGWTRNPEQYF. The CDR3, as DNA: TGTGCCAGCAGTGGATGGACGCGCAATCCCGAGCAGTACTTC.

This clonotype was detected a few times. This sequence joins TRBV7-9 and TRBJ2-1; D remains unclear. V was clipped by 4 bases and J by 10 bases, with 17 bases between them. Looked up from germline, CDR1 is SEHNR and CDR2 is FQNEAQ (reference sequence). CDR3 length: 14 residues. CDR3 coding DNA: TGTGCCAGCAGCTCCACCATCTCTTTAGGGGAGCAGTTCTTC. Residues: CASSSTISLGEQFF.

At least ten counts were recorded for this clonotype. This chain connects TRBV19 to TRBJ2-2; TRBD2 matches 8 bases. This CDR3 region has 16 residues. V shed 5 bases and J 7 bases; nucleotides not matched to a gene: 12. Germline values: CDR1 LNHDA, CDR2 SQIVND (reference sequence). The chain's CDR3 is CASSRSSGSTVGELFF. The CDR3 coding sequence is TGTGCCAGTAGTCGGTCCAGCGGGAGTACGGTCGGGGAGCTGTTTTTT. Variable domain in full (rest from reference TRBV19 and TRBJ2-2): DGGITQSPKYLFRKEGQNVTLSCEQNLNHDAMYWYRQDPGQGLRLIYYSQIVNDFQKGDIAEGYSVSREKKESFPLTVTSAQKNPTAFYLCASSRSSGSTVGELFFGEGSRLTVL.

This clonotype was recorded at least ten times. Here the CDR3 DNA reads TGTGCCAGCAGCCAAGATTATTCCAGGGGGACGTTGGACTCAGAGACCCAGTACTTC. It yields the protein CASSQDYSRGTLDSETQYF. The rearrangement joins TRBV3-1 to TRBJ2-5; 7 bases fit TRBD1. The germline gives CDR1 LGHDT, CDR2 YNNKEL (reference sequence). This CDR3 is built from 19 residues. The junction had 17 bases not matched to a gene; V was cut back by 0 bases and J by 4 bases.

This clonotype appeared many times. This chain connects TRBV2 to TRBJ2-7, with TRBD2 matching over 11 bases. V lost 6 bases and J lost 1; bases outside the gene matches: 5. The CDR3 has 15 residues. Germline lookup yields CDR1 SNHLY and CDR2 FYNNEI. The CDR3 region has the DNA TGTGCCAGCAGCGCGACTAGCGGGGTATCCTACGAGCAGTACTTC. Its translation: CASSATSGVSYEQYF.

This chain links TRBV9 with TRBJ1-1; 7 bases fit TRBD1. The ends lost 4 bases at V and 2 bases at J; junction bases unmatched: 8. Per germline, CDR1 SGDLS and CDR2 YYNGEE. The CDR3 consists of 15 residues. CDR3 sequence: CASSPQTGRNTEAFF. DNA for the CDR3: TGTGCCAGCAGCCCACAGACAGGGCGAAACACTGAAGCTTTCTTT.

Concerning this clonotype itself: This could be a read error, since a much larger clone is one nucleotide away. The CDR3 loop is CASSLFGTGDTEAFF. Written as DNA, the CDR3 is TGCGCCAGCAGCTTATTCGGGACAGGAGACACTGAAGCTTTCTTT. V usage is TRBV5-1 and J usage is TRBJ1-1, with 8 bases fitting TRBD1. There are 15 residues in the CDR3. Germline CDR1 reads SGHRS; CDR2 reads YFSETQ. V gave up 2 bases and J gave up 3 bases; unmatched junction bases: 6. Filled out from reference TRBV5-1 and TRBJ1-1, the complete variable domain reads KAGVTQTPRYLIKTRGQQVTLSCSPISGHRSVSWYQQTPGQGLQFLFEYFSETQRNKGNFPGRFSGRQFSNSRSEMNVSTLELGDSALYLCASSLFGTGDTEAFFGQGTRLTVV.

The chain couples TRBV28 to TRBJ2-2; D is tentatively TRBD1 or TRBD2 (5 bases each). Germline V gene lookup returns CDR1 MDHEN and CDR2 SYDVKM. V was clipped by 7 bases and J by 5 bases, with 11 bases between them. The CDR3 runs 13 residues. DNA of the CDR3: TGTGCCAGCATAACCAGGGAGACCGGGGAGCTGTTTTTT. It encodes CASITRETGELFF.